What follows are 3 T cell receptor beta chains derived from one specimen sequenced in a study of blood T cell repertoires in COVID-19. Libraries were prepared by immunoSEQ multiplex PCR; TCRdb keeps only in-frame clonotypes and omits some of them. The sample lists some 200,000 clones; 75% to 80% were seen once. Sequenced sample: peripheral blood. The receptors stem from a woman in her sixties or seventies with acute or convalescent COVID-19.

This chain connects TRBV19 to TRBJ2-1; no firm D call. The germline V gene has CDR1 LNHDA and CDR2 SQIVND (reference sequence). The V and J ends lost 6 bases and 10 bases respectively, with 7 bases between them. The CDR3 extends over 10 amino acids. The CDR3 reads CASRMREQFF. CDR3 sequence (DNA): TGTGCCAGTAGGATGCGGGAGCAGTTCTTC.

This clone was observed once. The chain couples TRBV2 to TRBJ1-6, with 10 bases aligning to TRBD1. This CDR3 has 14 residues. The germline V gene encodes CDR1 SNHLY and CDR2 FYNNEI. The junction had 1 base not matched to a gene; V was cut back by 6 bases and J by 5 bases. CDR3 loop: CASRDRGNNSPLHF. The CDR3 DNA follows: TGTGCCAGCAGGGACAGGGGGAATAATTCACCCCTCCACTTT.

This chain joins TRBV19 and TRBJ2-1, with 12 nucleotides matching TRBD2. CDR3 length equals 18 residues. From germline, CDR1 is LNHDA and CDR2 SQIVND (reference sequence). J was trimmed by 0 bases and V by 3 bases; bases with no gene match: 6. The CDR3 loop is CASSIRLAGGHSYNEQFF. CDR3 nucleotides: TGTGCCAGTAGTATTCGGCTAGCGGGAGGGCACTCCTACAATGAGCAGTTCTTC.